These 16 T cell receptor beta chains were sequenced from one sample in a study of blood T cell repertoires in COVID-19. Method: immunoSEQ multiplex PCR; TCRdb's copy keeps in-frame clones and lacks some. Among more than 250,000 clones listed, 85% to 90% were seen once. Material: PBMCs or T cells enriched from blood (not recorded which). These receptors came from a woman aged 18 to 35 who had recovered from COVID-19.

The V gene is TRBV11-2, the J gene TRBJ2-6; 8 bases are a match to TRBD2. V gave up 3 bases and J gave up 2 bases; unmatched junction bases: 6. The CDR3 runs to 17 residues. Germline CDR1 is SGHAT and CDR2 is FQNNGV. The CDR3 sequence: CASSFLGGGPGANVLTF. CDR3 nucleotides: TGTGCCAGCAGCTTCCTCGGGGGGGGGCCTGGGGCCAACGTCCTGACTTTC.

The chain has TRBV19 and TRBJ1-5, with TRBD1 matching 8 bases. CDR1 is LNHDA, CDR2 SQIVND, per germline (reference sequence). The CDR3 loop spans 14 amino acids. The V gene end was trimmed by 3 bases and the J gene end by 3 bases; junction bases not matched to a gene: 1. The CDR3 is CASSIRGPNQPQHF. The DNA for the CDR3 is TGTGCCAGTAGTATCAGGGGGCCCAATCAGCCCCAGCATTTT. Full variable domain (rest looked up from reference TRBV19 and TRBJ1-5): DGGITQSPKYLFRKEGQNVTLSCEQNLNHDAMYWYRQDPGQGLRLIYYSQIVNDFQKGDIAEGYSVSREKKESFPLTVTSAQKNPTAFYLCASSIRGPNQPQHFGDGTRLSIL.

The chain has TRBV3-1 (or the pseudogene TRBV3-2) and TRBJ1-1; D call uncertain. The CDR3 is 14 residues long. Looked up from germline, CDR1 is LGHDT and CDR2 is YNNKEL (reference sequence). V lost 5 bases, J lost 4 bases, and 14 bases lay in between. Written as DNA, the CDR3 is TGTGCCAGCAGCTACCGGGATCGAGGCACTGAAGCTTTCTTT. It yields the protein CASSYRDRGTEAFF.

V and J are TRBV6-5 and TRBJ2-7; the match to TRBD1 covers 7 bases. The CDR3 sequence is 13 residues long. Germline V gene data show CDR1 as MNHEY and CDR2 as SVGAGI. With V trimmed by 6 bases and J by 0 bases, 2 bases remained unmatched. The DNA for the CDR3 is TGTGCCAGCAGGGGACAGAGCTCCTACGAGCAGTACTTC. This translates into CASRGQSSYEQYF.

This chain connects TRBV5-1 to TRBJ1-1, with a tentative D call TRBD1 (6 bases). CDR1 and CDR2 (germline): SGHRS, YFSETQ. This CDR3 has 13 residues. V was cut by 4 bases and J by 4 bases, with 11 bases left in between. The CDR3 is CASSLPGATEAFF. The DNA of the CDR3 is TGCGCCAGCAGCCTACCAGGGGCCACTGAAGCTTTCTTT.

This sequence joins TRBV6-1 and TRBJ2-3; 13 bases match TRBD2. The germline V gene has CDR1 MNHNS and CDR2 SASEGT. This CDR3 region has 15 residues. Trimming cost V 2 bases and J 6 bases; bases outside gene matches: 2. DNA of the CDR3: TGTGCCAGCAGTGAACAGGGACTAGCGGGGGATACGCAGTATTTT. Amino acids: CASSEQGLAGDTQYF.

The V and J genes are TRBV7-9 and TRBJ1-2; D may be TRBD1 (5 bases). Per germline, CDR1 SEHNR and CDR2 FQNEAQ (reference sequence). The germline V and J ends were trimmed by 5 bases and 7 bases, with 14 bases remaining between them. CDR3 size: 13 residues. DNA for the CDR3: TGTGCCAGCAGCGAAACCGACAGCCCTGGCTACACCTTC. This codes for CASSETDSPGYTF.

V usage is TRBV3-1 (or the pseudogene TRBV3-2) and J usage is TRBJ2-7, with TRBD2 matching over 9 bases. CDR3 size: 15 residues. The germline V gene has CDR1 LGHDT and CDR2 YNNKEL (reference sequence). V shed 4 bases and J 3 bases; nucleotides not matched to a gene: 7. The CDR3 reads CASSLRGTSLYEQYF. The CDR3 nucleotides read TGTGCCAGCAGCCTGAGAGGGACTAGCCTCTACGAGCAGTACTTC.

This clone came up once. The chain is built from TRBV19 and TRBJ1-1, with a tentative D call TRBD1 (5 bases). Trimming removed 5 bases from V and 4 bases from J, with 17 bases in between. The CDR3 contains 15 residues. The V gene's germline CDR1 is LNHDA and CDR2 SQIVND (reference sequence). CDR3 residues: CASSVYGGESTEAFF. Written as DNA, the CDR3 is TGTGCCAGTAGTGTGTACGGGGGGGAGAGCACTGAAGCTTTCTTT. The full variable domain, in which reference TRBV19 and TRBJ1-1 provide the parts outside the CDR3, is DGGITQSPKYLFRKEGQNVTLSCEQNLNHDAMYWYRQDPGQGLRLIYYSQIVNDFQKGDIAEGYSVSREKKESFPLTVTSAQKNPTAFYLCASSVYGGESTEAFFGQGTRLTVV.

The V and J genes are TRBV5-6 and TRBJ2-4; 8 nucleotides align to TRBD1. V dropped 4 bases and J dropped 7; count of bases not matched to a gene: 10. This CDR3 contains 15 residues. The germline CDR1 and CDR2 sequences are SGHDT and YYEEEE. Here the CDR3 DNA reads TGTGCCAGCAGCCCTCCCCAGGGGGCGCGGAACATTCAGTACTTC. This encodes CASSPPQGARNIQYF.

This chain connects TRBV7-3 to TRBJ2-2, with TRBD2 matching 9 bases. The germline V gene encodes CDR1 SGHTA and CDR2 FQGTGA. CDR3 length: 16 residues. Germline trimming cut 2 bases from V and 4 bases from J; bases unmatched to any gene: 5. The CDR3 DNA reads TGTGCCAGCAGCTTAGCTAGCGGGGTTGGCACCGGGGAGCTGTTTTTT. Its translation: CASSLASGVGTGELFF.

The chain combines TRBV12-3 or TRBV12-4 with TRBJ2-5; D call uncertain. The length of the CDR3 is 13 residues. Trimming removed 3 bases at V and 2 bases at J, with 7 bases between. The CDR3 spells CASSFLAQETQYF. The DNA for the CDR3 is TGTGCCAGCAGTTTTTTAGCTCAAGAGACCCAGTACTTC.

This chain joins TRBV27 and TRBJ1-1; D may be TRBD1 (6 bases). Trimming pared 4 bases from V and 4 bases from J, leaving 19 bases between. The germline V gene encodes CDR1 MNHEY and CDR2 SMNVEV (reference sequence). This CDR3 region has 16 residues. The DNA of the CDR3 is TGTGCCAGCAGTTCCCAACCAGGGGATGGTACCACTGAAGCTTTCTTT. This sequence encodes CASSSQPGDGTTEAFF.

This chain links TRBV29-1 with TRBJ2-7; TRBD2 agrees at 12 bases. Germline lookup yields CDR1 SQVTM and CDR2 ANQGSEA. The CDR3 is 16 amino acids. V gave up 6 bases and J gave up 0 bases; unmatched junction bases: 9. CDR3 bases: TGCAGCGTCGGAGGGGTGGGACTAGCGGGCTCCTACGAGCAGTACTTC. It codes for CSVGGVGLAGSYEQYF.

This chain links TRBV11-2 with TRBJ2-7; TRBD2 agrees at 7 bases. With 10 bases clipped from V and 3 bases from J, the junction kept 9 bases outside the gene matches. This CDR3 has 13 residues. Germline-derived CDR1 and CDR2 are SGHAT and FQNNGV. The DNA of the CDR3 is TGTGCCATCAAAGCGGGGACCGGCTACGAGCAGTACTTC. Amino acid sequence: CAIKAGTGYEQYF. Full variable domain (missing parts from reference TRBV11-2 and TRBJ2-7): EAGVAQSPRYKIIEKRQSVAFWCNPISGHATLYWYQQILGQGPKLLIQFQNNGVVDDSQLPKDRFSAERLKGVDSTLKIQPAKLEDSAVYLCAIKAGTGYEQYFGPGTRLTVT.

The genes are TRBV28 and TRBJ1-5, with D tentatively TRBD1 (5 bases). The CDR3 is made up of 16 amino acids. V was pared by 7 bases and J by 2 bases, with 18 bases between. CDR1 MDHEN and CDR2 SYDVKM come from the germline V gene. CDR3 residues: CASNTDGAVRNQPQHF. Written as DNA, the CDR3 is TGTGCCAGCAACACCGATGGGGCAGTTCGCAATCAGCCCCAGCATTTT.